The sequence of this T cell receptor beta chain was determined in a study of beta chain features in type 1 diabetes. This clone was seen more than once but under ten times. The antigen is undetermined. Every isolated RNA sample was fully reverse transcribed, so sequencing captured expressed TCRB transcripts. Data came from immunoSEQ multiplex PCR; TCRdb stores just in-frame clones and leaves some out. The sample comprises 970,000 or so clones, 17% of which are singletons, and 0.02% to 0.025% rests with the top ten. General study results and limits: When Type 1 diabetes patients were examined, their TCRB CDR3s proved moderately but significantly shorter in all four CD4+ subsets.

The sequenced material came from naive CD4+ T cells from blood. The source is a woman younger than 35 in good health.

The CDR3 protein is CASSDNRDTEAFF. CDR3 DNA sequence: TGTGCCAGCTCCGATAACAGGGACACTGAAGCTTTCTTT. The chain employs TRBV18 and TRBJ1-1; D perhaps matches TRBD1 (6 bases). The CDR3 loop spans 13 amino acids. Per the germline V gene, CDR1 is KGHSH and CDR2 is LQKENI. Trimming took off 6 bases at V and 3 bases at J, with 11 bases between the two ends.